A selection of T cell receptor beta chains follows, all from one sample in a study of T cell changes during pregnancy in multiple sclerosis. Here immunoSEQ multiplex PCR was the method, and the copy in TCRdb shows in-frame clones only, minus some. The sample has over 55,000 clones, roughly nine tenths seen once. The specimen was peripheral blood, collected in the first trimester of pregnancy. The origin of the receptors is a female donor with multiple sclerosis, enrolled in a pregnancy study. Both conserved end residues are part of each CDR3. The order of the fields is CDR3 DNA, CDR3 protein, J gene, D gene, V gene, clone size. The D gene is left open where the match is weak. Not every row has a clone size; where given, it reads once, few, many or a size class.

CDR3nt: TGTGCCAGTAGGAAACAGGCAGGGGCTGGAAACACCATATATTTT; CDR3aa: CASRKQAGAGNTIYF; j_gene: TRBJ1-3; d_gene: .; v_gene: TRBV19; abundance: .
CDR3nt: TGTGCCAGCAGCTTAGCGGGCGTGCAAGAGACCCAGTACTTC; CDR3aa: CASSLAGVQETQYF; j_gene: TRBJ2-5; d_gene: .; v_gene: TRBV7-2; abundance: .
CDR3nt: TGCGCCAGCAGCTTGGCGGGGGCTGGGGCCAACGTCCTGACTTTC; CDR3aa: CASSLAGAGANVLTF; j_gene: TRBJ2-6; d_gene: .; v_gene: TRBV5-1; abundance: .
CDR3nt: TGTGCCAGCAGCTTAGACGGGACAGCGAACACTGAAGCTTTCTTT; CDR3aa: CASSLDGTANTEAFF; j_gene: TRBJ1-1; d_gene: TRBD1; v_gene: TRBV13; abundance: .
CDR3nt: TGTGCCAGCAGCTTAGCCCCCTTGCAAACCAGTCGGGCAGATACGCAGTATTTT; CDR3aa: CASSLAPLQTSRADTQYF; j_gene: TRBJ2-3; d_gene: .; v_gene: TRBV13; abundance: .
CDR3nt: TGTGCCAGCAGTCTCACCGGGACAGTGAACACTGAAGCTTTCTTT; CDR3aa: CASSLTGTVNTEAFF; j_gene: TRBJ1-1; d_gene: TRBD1; v_gene: TRBV28; abundance: .
CDR3nt: TGTGCCATCAGTGAGCCAGGGACAGGGTTCCGACAGCATTTT; CDR3aa: CAISEPGTGFRQHF; j_gene: TRBJ1-5; d_gene: TRBD1; v_gene: TRBV10-3; abundance: .
CDR3nt: TGTGCCAGCAGCTTGGGGACAGCCTTGAACACTGAAGCTTTCTTT; CDR3aa: CASSLGTALNTEAFF; j_gene: TRBJ1-1; d_gene: TRBD1; v_gene: TRBV11-3; abundance: .
CDR3nt: TGTGCCAGCAGCCAAGAAGGCGGGAACTATGGCTACACCTTC; CDR3aa: CASSQEGGNYGYTF; j_gene: TRBJ1-2; d_gene: .; v_gene: TRBV4-2; abundance: once
CDR3nt: TGCGCCAGCAGCGGCCCCGGGACTAGCGGGGGCCCTGAGCAGTTCTTC; CDR3aa: CASSGPGTSGGPEQFF; j_gene: TRBJ2-1; d_gene: TRBD2; v_gene: TRBV5-1; abundance: .
CDR3nt: TGCGCCAGCACGTCACTACAGGGGGCAGCCGAAGCTTTCTTT; CDR3aa: CASTSLQGAAEAFF; j_gene: TRBJ1-1; d_gene: TRBD1; v_gene: TRBV5-1; abundance: .
CDR3nt: TGTGCCAGCAGCGCGGGGAGAAACCCGGGTGACTATGGCTACACCTTC; CDR3aa: CASSAGRNPGDYGYTF; j_gene: TRBJ1-2; d_gene: .; v_gene: TRBV7-8; abundance: once
CDR3nt: TGTGCCTGGGAGCCCGGGACAGGAGCCTACGAGCAGTACTTC; CDR3aa: CAWEPGTGAYEQYF; j_gene: TRBJ2-7; d_gene: TRBD1; v_gene: TRBV30; abundance: .
CDR3nt: TGTGCCAGCAGAGAGCAGAGGTCACTTCTCGATGGCTACACCTTC; CDR3aa: CASREQRSLLDGYTF; j_gene: TRBJ1-2; d_gene: .; v_gene: TRBV6-5; abundance: .
CDR3nt: TGTGCCAGCAGCTCCCGGACAGATTCCTACAATGAGCAGTTCTTC; CDR3aa: CASSSRTDSYNEQFF; j_gene: TRBJ2-1; d_gene: .; v_gene: TRBV11-2; abundance: .
CDR3nt: TGTGCCAGCAGCCCGGGGAGGGAAGAAGCCTACGAGCAGTACTTC; CDR3aa: CASSPGREEAYEQYF; j_gene: TRBJ2-7; d_gene: .; v_gene: TRBV21-1; abundance: .